These 26 T cell receptor beta chains were sequenced from one sample in a study of blood T cells in healthy people across ages. With a J-beta primer mix and a sample-barcoded 5' primer, a second PCR ran about 7 to 11 cycles. MiXCR was run by TCRdb on the 5' RACE reads, yielding one entry per CDR3 protein. This sample has about 690,000 distinct CDR3 sequences; roughly 41% occur once, and the top ten carry 25% to 30%. The specimen was blood. Receptors originate from a man older than 75 in good health.

This rearrangement joins TRBV18 to TRBJ2-1, with D possibly matching TRBD2 (5 bases). This CDR3 is built from 15 residues. V shed 5 bases and J shed 4 bases, with 15 bases lying between them. Germline loops: CDR1 KGHSH, CDR2 LQKENI. This CDR3 reads CASSYGLSNYNEQFF. The CDR3 DNA reads as TGTGCCAGCTCATATGGACTGTCGAATTACAATGAGCAGTTCTTC.

The chain couples TRBV28 to TRBJ2-7, with D possibly TRBD1 on 6 matching bases. Deletions cut 5 bases from V and 3 bases from J, with 17 bases between. Germline CDR1 and CDR2: MDHEN and SYDVKM. The CDR3 loop spans 15 amino acids. The CDR3 sequence is CASSTLGGNDYEQYF. In nucleotides, the CDR3 is TGTGCCAGCAGTACCTTAGGGGGAAACGACTACGAGCAGTACTTC.

CDR3 in DNA: TGTGCCAGCAGCCTAGGACAGACGTACCAAGAGACCCAGTACTTC. It specifies CASSLGQTYQETQYF. J is TRBJ2-5 and V is TRBV27, with D tentatively TRBD1 (6 bases). The CDR3 extends over 15 amino acids. Trimming shortened V by 6 bases and J by 0 bases, and 14 bases separated the two germline ends. Germline V gene data show CDR1 as MNHEY and CDR2 as SMNVEV (reference sequence).

The V and J genes are TRBV11-2 and TRBJ2-1, with a tentative D call TRBD2 (5 bases). CDR3 size: 15 residues. The germline CDR1 and CDR2 sequences are SGHAT and FQNNGV. Trimming took off 5 bases at V and 4 bases at J, with 15 bases between the two ends. CDR3 residues: CASSIGPSQYNEQFF. The CDR3 region has the DNA TGTGCCAGCAGCATTGGGCCTAGCCAGTACAATGAGCAGTTCTTC.

This clonotype was counted ten times or more. A read error may be the cause here, since a much bigger clone is one base away. The J gene is TRBJ2-5, the V gene TRBV6-5; D uncertain. Trimming took 6 bases from V and 11 from J, leaving 13 bases between them. The CDR3 consists of 11 residues. The germline CDR1 and CDR2 sequences are MNHEY and SVGAGI. The CDR3 spells CASSSRREQYF. As DNA, the CDR3 is TGTGCCAGCAGCTCCCGGCGAGAGCAGTACTTC.

J is TRBJ2-7 and V is TRBV25-1; no clear D gene. The DNA end favors TRBJ2-5, so the J call may be wrong. Germline loops: CDR1 MGHDK, CDR2 SYGVNS. The CDR3 runs to 14 residues. DNA for the CDR3: TGTGCCAGCAGTGAAGTGTTGACGAGGGAGACCCAGTACTTC. Translation gives CASSEVLTRETQYF.

This clonotype was recorded a few times. The junction does not match germline at one end; this may be a read error. The genes are TRBV20-1 and TRBJ2-3, with 9 bases fitting TRBD2. CDR1 DFQATT and CDR2 SNEGSKA come from the germline V gene (reference sequence). The length of the CDR3 is 15 residues. CDR3 amino acids: CSLPGGSGSTDTQYF. The DNA of the CDR3 is TGCAGCCTTCCGGGAGGTAGCGGGAGCACGGATACGCAGTATTTT.

This clonotype was detected only a few times. The CDR3 bases are TGTGCCAGCAGTTACTCAGGAGGCACAGATACGCAGTATTTT. Amino acid sequence: CASSYSGGTDTQYF. The chain joins TRBV6-6 to TRBJ2-3, with D hard to call. The CDR3 has 14 amino acids. The germline V and J ends were trimmed by 0 bases and 1 base, with 5 bases remaining between them. Germline CDR1 reads MNHNY; CDR2 reads SVGAGI (reference sequence).

This clonotype has at least ten counts. V is TRBV7-8 and J is TRBJ2-5, with TRBD1 matching 9 bases. Germline CDR1 and CDR2: SGHVS and FQNEAQ. CDR3 length: 15 residues. With 1 base clipped from V and 4 bases from J, the junction kept 4 bases outside the gene matches. CDR3 DNA sequence: TGTGCCAGCAGCTTAGGGACAGGGGTAGCAGAGACCCAGTACTTC. It specifies CASSLGTGVAETQYF.

This clonotype was counted only a few times. The V call is TRBV21-1, the J call TRBJ2-7; TRBD2 is the table's D call and was not checked against the DNA. TRBV21-1 is deemed a pseudogene. The CDR3 totals 14 residues. CDR3 DNA sequence: TGTGCCAGCAGCCTACCGCGAGTCGCCTACGAGCAGTACTTC. Encoded protein: CASSLPRVAYEQYF.

The rearrangement joins TRBV27 to TRBJ2-7, with 7 bases that match TRBD1. Germline CDR1 reads MNHEY; CDR2 reads SMNVEV (reference sequence). CDR3 length: 14 amino acids. J gave up 2 bases and V 10 bases, and 11 bases lay outside the gene matches. The CDR3 is CATKLATGTYEQYF. CDR3 sequence (DNA): TGTGCCACCAAGTTGGCGACAGGGACCTACGAGCAGTACTTC.

The chain couples TRBV20-1 to TRBJ2-4; TRBD2 matches at 10 bases. The J call could be wrong; TRBJ2-7 is a better fit for the DNA end. CDR3 size: 16 residues. Germline V lookup: CDR1 DFQATT, CDR2 SNEGSKA (reference sequence). The CDR3 loop reads CSARDRGLAGVNEQYF. The CDR3 DNA reads as TGCAGTGCTAGAGATAGAGGGCTAGCGGGAGTGAACGAGCAGTACTTC.

The CDR3 is CASSPGDRGGYGYTF. The CDR3 nucleotides are TGCGCCAGCAGCCCGGGGGACAGGGGGGGCTATGGCTACACCTTC. The chain couples TRBV5-1 to TRBJ1-2; TRBD1 matches at 11 bases. J gave up 4 bases and V 4 bases, and 6 bases lay outside the gene matches. The germline gives CDR1 SGHRS, CDR2 YFSETQ. CDR3 length: 15 residues.

The sample holds many counts of this clonotype. The chain has TRBV4-3 and TRBJ2-7; 9 bases are shared with TRBD1. The CDR3 runs to 14 residues. The germline V gene encodes CDR1 LGHNA and CDR2 YSLEER. The J segment lost 3 bases and the V segment lost 4 bases, leaving 4 bases of the junction unmatched. The CDR3 region is CASSRTGDGYEQYF. Written as DNA, the CDR3 is TGCGCCAGCAGCCGGACAGGGGATGGCTACGAGCAGTACTTC.

The V call is TRBV28, the J call TRBJ2-1; the match to TRBD2 covers 12 bases. The CDR3 length is 15 residues. Germline trimming cut 6 bases from V and 7 bases from J; bases unmatched to any gene: 7. Germline V gene sequence: CDR1 MDHEN, CDR2 SYDVKM. The CDR3 reads CASRPTSGRLNEQFF. The CDR3 DNA follows: TGTGCCAGCAGACCGACTAGCGGGAGACTAAATGAGCAGTTCTTC.

This clonotype was recorded a few times. The chain couples TRBV4-3 to TRBJ2-1; TRBD2 matches at 8 bases. The V gene end was trimmed by 4 bases and the J gene end by 0 bases; junction bases not matched to a gene: 17. This CDR3 is 20 amino acids long. In germline, CDR1 is LGHNA, CDR2 YSLEER. CDR3 in DNA: TGCGCCAGCAGCCCTAGGATTACTAGCGGTCTACAAAACTCCTACAATGAGCAGTTCTTC. It translates to CASSPRITSGLQNSYNEQFF.

This rearrangement joins TRBV7-2 to TRBJ1-1; tentatively, D is TRBD1 (5 bases). The CDR3 has 15 amino acids. Germline CDR1 reads SGHTA; CDR2 reads FQGNSA. Trimming cost V 4 bases and J 2 bases, with 14 bases left between them. CDR3 sequence (DNA): TGTGCCAGCAGCTCCCGGGGGGGAATCAACACTGAAGCTTTCTTT. Translated: CASSSRGGINTEAFF.

This clonotype was seen ten or more times. CDR3 DNA: TGTGCCAGCAGCGATCGGTTGGCTGAGACCCAGTACTTC. Amino acids: CASSDRLAETQYF. The chain combines TRBV12-3 or TRBV12-4 with TRBJ2-5; D is unclear. V was pared by 6 bases and J by 5 bases, with 13 bases between. The CDR3 length is 13 residues.

This clonotype was seen a handful of times. The chain couples TRBV28 to TRBJ2-1; 10 positions agree with TRBD2. Germline CDR1 reads MDHEN; CDR2 reads SYDVKM. The CDR3 runs 15 residues. Trimming removed 5 bases from V and 1 base from J; junction bases left unmatched: 2. CDR3 sequence reads: CASSTLAGSYNEQFF. The CDR3 region has the DNA TGTGCCAGCAGTACACTAGCGGGATCCTACAATGAGCAGTTCTTC.

CDR3 region: CASSPSTGRRGTQYF. The CDR3 DNA is TGTGCCAGCAGCCCATCTACGGGCCGGAGGGGGACCCAGTACTTC. The chain recombines TRBV14 with TRBJ2-5, with a tentative D call TRBD2 (6 bases). The germline V gene has CDR1 SGHDN and CDR2 FVKESK. The CDR3 consists of 15 residues. V was cut by 4 bases and J by 7 bases, with 19 bases left in between.

The V and J genes are TRBV14 and TRBJ2-1; 15 positions match TRBD2. V was pared by 1 base and J by 7 bases, with 2 bases of the junction left unmatched. This CDR3 region has 16 residues. Germline V gene data show CDR1 as SGHDN and CDR2 as FVKESK. The CDR3 DNA reads as TGTGCCAGCAGCCAAGTTGGGACTAGCGGGAGGAATGAGCAGTTCTTC. Translation: CASSQVGTSGRNEQFF.

This chain joins TRBV6-1 and TRBJ2-3; unclear D gene. The CDR3 sequence is 14 residues long. Trimming stripped 2 bases from V and 4 bases from J, with 10 bases between. The germline V gene has CDR1 MNHNS and CDR2 SASEGT. The CDR3 DNA sequence: TGTGCCAGCAGTGAACGTGTGGCCCCAGATACGCAGTATTTT. Protein: CASSERVAPDTQYF.

The rearrangement links TRBV24-1 to TRBJ2-4; a possible D gene is TRBD1 (7 bases). CDR1 and CDR2 from the germline V gene are KGHDR and SFDVKD. V dropped 4 bases and J dropped 13 bases, with 25 bases sitting between them. The CDR3 totals 16 residues. CDR3 region: CATSDRGGGSVNEQYF. The CDR3 region has the DNA TGTGCCACCAGTGACCGCGGAGGGGGCTCGGTCAATGAGCAGTACTTC.

This chain joins TRBV20-1 and TRBJ2-1, with 10 positions matching TRBD2. Losses at the gene ends were 1 base for V and 3 bases for J; bases not matched to a gene: 6. CDR1 and CDR2 (germline): DFQATT, SNEGSKA (reference sequence). This CDR3 region has 16 residues. In DNA form, the CDR3 reads TGCAGTGCTAGAGTGAGGGCTAGCGGGGGCTACAATGAGCAGTTCTTC. This encodes CSARVRASGGYNEQFF.

This clonotype was counted only a few times. The rearrangement uses TRBV20-1 and TRBJ2-7, with D maybe TRBD1 (6 bases). The CDR3 loop spans 15 amino acids. Trimming removed 3 bases at V and 3 bases at J, with 18 bases between. Germline V lookup: CDR1 DFQATT, CDR2 SNEGSKA (reference sequence). The CDR3 is CSASLGGEKYYEQYF. For the CDR3, the DNA is TGCAGTGCTAGTTTAGGGGGAGAAAAATACTACGAGCAGTACTTC.

The chain is built from TRBV5-1 and TRBJ2-7; TRBD2 aligns across 7 bases. This CDR3 comprises 17 residues. The germline gives CDR1 SGHRS, CDR2 YFSETQ. J was trimmed by 5 bases and V by 0 bases; bases with no gene match: 14. The chain's CDR3 is CASSLVPSGPGSNEQYF. In DNA form, the CDR3 reads TGCGCCAGCAGCTTGGTGCCTAGCGGACCGGGAAGCAACGAGCAGTACTTC. Full variable domain (rest looked up from reference TRBV5-1 and TRBJ2-7): KAGVTQTPRYLIKTRGQQVTLSCSPISGHRSVSWYQQTPGQGLQFLFEYFSETQRNKGNFPGRFSGRQFSNSRSEMNVSTLELGDSALYLCASSLVPSGPGSNEQYFGPGTRLTVT.